Listed below are T cell receptor beta chains from one sample, sequenced in a study of T cells in Graves' hyperthyroidism and ophthalmopathy. TCRdb reanalysed the multiplex PCR reads using MiXCR and keeps one entry per CDR3 protein. The sample shows about 270,000 distinct CDR3 sequences, less than 30% of them seen only once. The specimen sequenced was blood. These receptor sequences come from a man aged 40-55 years with Graves' hyperthyroidism that later progressed to Graves' ophthalmopathy. CDR3s include the opening cysteine and the closing phenylalanine or tryptophan. D genes are given only for firm matches. Clone size is shown for a subset of rows, as once, few, many or a class of expanded clone.

V,size,D,J,DNA,CDR3
TRBV19,many,NA,TRBJ1-5,TGTGCCAGTAGTATAGATCTAAATCAGCCCCAGCATTTT,CASSIDLNQPQHF
TRBV19,many,NA,TRBJ1-1,TGTGCCAGTACCTGGGGCGGATACACGAACACTGAAGCTTTCTTT,CASTWGGYTNTEAFF
TRBV20-1,many,TRBD1,TRBJ1-1,TGCAGTGCTAGATCGGACAGGGTGGACACTGAAGCTTTCTTT,CSARSDRVDTEAFF
TRBV6-5,many,NA,TRBJ2-5,TGTGCCAGCAGTTCCGACCCGGGGGAGACCCAGTACTTC,CASSSDPGETQYF
TRBV24-1,many,TRBD1,TRBJ1-2,TGTGCCACCAGTGAATACTACAGGGGGCCCGACTTC,CATSEYYRGPDF
TRBV6-1,many,NA,TRBJ2-5,TGTGCCAGCAGACCGGGAGCCCAAGAGACCCAGTACTTC,CASRPGAQETQYF
TRBV20-1,NA,NA,TRBJ1-5,TGCAGTGCTAGAGACCTTAGCCCTGATCGCCGCAATCAGCCCCAGCATTTT,CSARDLSPDRRNQPQHF
TRBV7-2,NA,NA,TRBJ2-7,TGTGCCAGCAGCTTTAGGCGGGGAGGAAACGAGCAGTACTTC,CASSFRRGGNEQYF
TRBV20-1,many,NA,TRBJ2-7,TGCAGTGCTAGGGAGTGGGTGGGGCACTCCTACGAGCAGTACTTC,CSAREWVGHSYEQYF
TRBV7-9,many,NA,TRBJ2-5,TGTGCCAGCAGTTCAGGGACGCTGGAGACCCAGTACTTC,CASSSGTLETQYF
TRBV12-3/TRBV12-4,many,NA,TRBJ2-7,TGTGCCAGCAGCCGGGACAACACCTACGAGCAGTACTTC,CASSRDNTYEQYF
TRBV15,once,TRBD2,TRBJ2-5,TGTGCCACCAGCAGACCTCCTGGGACTAGCGGAGGGGTCCAAGAGACCCAGTACTTC,CATSRPPGTSGGVQETQYF
TRBV20-1,NA,NA,TRBJ2-5,TGCAGTGCTTACAATAGCGGCAAGGAGACCCAGTACTTC,CSAYNSGKETQYF
TRBV20-1,many,TRBD2,TRBJ2-5,TGCAGTGCCCTCCCAACTAGCGGGAGGGCTGAGACCCAGTACTTC,CSALPTSGRAETQYF
TRBV6-5,NA,TRBD1,TRBJ1-2,TGTGCCAGCAGTTGGAAACAGGGGGTACATGGCTACACCTTC,CASSWKQGVHGYTF
TRBV6-1,few,NA,TRBJ1-1,TGTGCCAGCAGTAAGACGACGGAGAACACTGAAGCTTTCTTT,CASSKTTENTEAFF
TRBV5-4,many,NA,TRBJ2-6,TGTGCCAGCAGCTTCCCGACTAGAGGTGGGGCCAACGTCCTGACTTTC,CASSFPTRGGANVLTF
TRBV13,many,NA,TRBJ1-2,TGTGCCAGCAGCTTAGGCCTGGTGGGCTACACCTTC,CASSLGLVGYTF
TRBV10-2,many,NA,TRBJ2-2,TGCGCCACTGGGAGCTATCGGGCCGGGGAGCTGTTTTTT,CATGSYRAGELFF
TRBV11-2,NA,NA,TRBJ2-2,TGTGCCAGCAGCTTAGTTGAGTTCAGGTCGACCGGGGAGCTGTTTTTT,CASSLVEFRSTGELFF
TRBV12-3/TRBV12-4,many,NA,TRBJ1-5,TGTGCCAGCAGTTTCAGGCCTGGCAGCAATCAGCCCCAGCATTTT,CASSFRPGSNQPQHF
TRBV5-8,many,NA,TRBJ1-5,TGTGCCAGCAGCTTTGTTCGTCCCCAGCATTTT,CASSFVRPQHF
TRBV5-6,many,NA,TRBJ1-1,TGTGCCAGCAGCTTGCCGCCGGTGGGAACTGAAGCTTTCTTT,CASSLPPVGTEAFF
TRBV9,NA,TRBD1,TRBJ1-1,TGTGCCAGCGACAGGACAGGGATGAACACTGAAGCTTTCTTT,CASDRTGMNTEAFF
TRBV12-3/TRBV12-4,many,TRBD1,TRBJ2-7,TGTGCCAGCAGTTCCCGGACAGGGAGCTCCTACGAGCAGTACTTC,CASSSRTGSSYEQYF
TRBV6-1,NA,TRBD2,TRBJ2-2,TGTGCCAGCAGAAGAGCGGGAGCGGCCACCGGGGAGCTGTTTTTT,CASRRAGAATGELFF
TRBV28,many,TRBD1,TRBJ1-4,TGTGCCAGCAATCAGGGGGCGCCGGACGAAAAACTGTTTTTT,CASNQGAPDEKLFF
TRBV28,NA,NA,TRBJ2-7,TGTGCCAGCAGTTTAGGATCGCAGGGGATCAACGAGCAGTACTTC,CASSLGSQGINEQYF
TRBV19,many,NA,TRBJ2-1,TGTGCCAGTAGTATTAGAGGCAATGAGCAGTTCTTC,CASSIRGNEQFF
TRBV7-2,many,NA,TRBJ2-3,TGTGCCAGCAGCTTGGGCTACACAGATACGCAGTATTTT,CASSLGYTDTQYF
TRBV30,NA,TRBD1,TRBJ1-2,TGTGCCTGGAGTGCCCAGGACAGGGGCATCTATGGCTACACCTTC,CAWSAQDRGIYGYTF